This is a list of T cell receptor beta chains from one sample in a study of blood T cell repertoires in COVID-19. Assay used: immunoSEQ multiplex PCR; TCRdb lists only in-frame clones, some missing. The sample carries about 110,000 clones, roughly 85% recorded once. The sample consisted of peripheral blood. These receptors were taken from a woman of 80 years or more with active or convalescent COVID-19. The CDR3 runs from the conserved cysteine through the conserved F or W. The D gene is left open where the match is weak. Clone sizes are given selectively: once, few, many, or a class where the clone is expanded.

>NA|TRBV19|NA|TRBJ2-1
CASSGTHSYNEQFF
TGTGCCAGTAGCGGGACACACTCCTACAATGAGCAGTTCTTC
>once|TRBV11-2|NA|TRBJ1-3
CASSSRRQHSGNTIYF
TGTGCCAGCAGCTCGCGCCGACAGCACTCTGGAAACACCATATATTTT
>few|TRBV2|TRBD1|TRBJ1-1
CASRIQGGGYTEAFF
TGTGCCAGCCGTATACAGGGGGGAGGGTACACTGAAGCTTTCTTT
>once|TRBV7-8|NA|TRBJ2-6
CASSLLIRTSGANVLTF
TGTGCCAGCAGTCTACTCATCCGTACCTCTGGGGCCAACGTCCTGACTTTC
>NA|TRBV6-5|TRBD2|TRBJ2-1
CASSLVAGEYNEQFF
TGTGCCAGCAGCCTGGTAGCGGGAGAGTACAATGAGCAGTTCTTC
>NA|TRBV6-1|NA|TRBJ1-4
CASSEDGRNEKLFF
TGTGCCAGCAGTGAAGACGGTCGTAATGAAAAACTGTTTTTT
>NA|TRBV24-1|NA|TRBJ1-5
CATSGRDNYQPQHF
TGTGCCACCAGTGGCCGGGACAACTATCAGCCCCAGCATTTT
>NA|TRBV5-1|NA|TRBJ2-2
CASSVMKGDTGELFF
TGCGCCAGCAGCGTGATGAAGGGGGACACCGGGGAGCTGTTTTTT
>NA|TRBV2|NA|TRBJ2-1
CASKRDSYNEQFF
TGTGCCAGCAAGAGGGACTCCTACAATGAGCAGTTCTTC
>NA|TRBV7-2|NA|TRBJ2-3
CASSVRLVADTQYF
TGTGCCAGCAGTGTCCGTCTAGTCGCAGATACGCAGTATTTT
>once|TRBV3-1/TRBV3-2|NA|TRBJ2-1
CASSLAGILYEQFF
TGTGCCAGCAGCTTGGCGGGAATTCTCTATGAGCAGTTCTTC
>NA|TRBV28|TRBD2|TRBJ2-7
CASSLGGSSYEQYF
TGTGCCAGCAGTTTGGGAGGGAGCTCCTACGAGCAGTACTTC
>NA|TRBV7-3|NA|TRBJ2-3
CASSLMGSGYTDTQYF
TGTGCCAGCAGCTTAATGGGTAGCGGATACACAGATACGCAGTATTTT
>NA|TRBV4-3|NA|TRBJ1-2
CASSQDRFHYGYTF
TGCGCCAGCAGCCAAGATCGTTTCCACTATGGCTACACCTTC
>NA|TRBV4-2|TRBD1|TRBJ2-6
CASSQDLQGVPSVLTF
TGTGCCAGCAGCCAAGATTTACAGGGGGTCCCCAGCGTCCTGACTTTC